This TCR beta chain was identified during a study of cytomegalovirus exposure and HLA in healthy donors. The wider study: Earlier, 90 million to 140 million unique TCR beta sequences were recovered from roughly 180 million T cells by an analysis.

The table lists this clone with a few counts. Its antigen is unidentified. The donors gave bone marrow, and they were healthy. The V and J ends lost 1 base and 5 bases respectively, with 15 bases between them. The CDR3 has 15 residues. Germline CDR1 is SGHTA and CDR2 is FQGTGA. PCR primers comprised 60 Vbeta and 13 Jbeta primers. Generated by immunoSEQ multiplex PCR, the TCRdb table keeps only in-frame clones and is missing some. This sample has 65,000 to 100,000 clones, with roughly 80% found just once. General study points: Using a false discovery rate of 0.05, a later analysis showed that fewer than 20,000 TCR beta sequences were associated with HLA alleles. Reports credit the classifier with highly specific, highly sensitive diagnosis of cytomegalovirus status.

The origin of this receptor is a man aged 40-49 years in good health and CMV-seronegative. The source material was PBMCs. V gene TRBV7-3 combines with J gene TRBJ2-7, with D perhaps TRBD2 (8 bases). DNA of the CDR3: TGTGCCAGCAGCTTAAGCGGGGGGCAGGGGGACGAGCAGTACTTC. Its translation is CASSLSGGQGDEQYF.